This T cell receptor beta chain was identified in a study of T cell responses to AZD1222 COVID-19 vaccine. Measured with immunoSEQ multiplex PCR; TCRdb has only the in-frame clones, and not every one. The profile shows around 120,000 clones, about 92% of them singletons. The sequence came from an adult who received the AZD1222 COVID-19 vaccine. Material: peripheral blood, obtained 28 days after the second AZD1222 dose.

The CDR3, as DNA: TGTGCCAGCAGTGAATACGGGGCAGGGGAAAACTATGGCTACACCTTC. Its protein is CASSEYGAGENYGYTF. The chain is built from TRBV25-1 and TRBJ1-2, with D maybe TRBD1 (6 bases). CDR1 and CDR2 (germline): MGHDK, SYGVNS. This CDR3 is 16 amino acids long. Trimming removed 0 bases from V and 2 bases from J, with 13 bases in between.